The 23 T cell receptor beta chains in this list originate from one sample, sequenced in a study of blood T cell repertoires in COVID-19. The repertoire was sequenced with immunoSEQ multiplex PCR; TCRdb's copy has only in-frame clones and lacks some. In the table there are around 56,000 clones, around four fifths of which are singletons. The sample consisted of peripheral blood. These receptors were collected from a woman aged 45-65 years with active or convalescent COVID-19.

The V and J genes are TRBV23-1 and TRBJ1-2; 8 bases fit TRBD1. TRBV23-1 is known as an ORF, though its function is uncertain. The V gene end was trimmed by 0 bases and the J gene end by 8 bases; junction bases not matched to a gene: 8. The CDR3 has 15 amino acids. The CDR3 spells CASSQSDRASGGYTF. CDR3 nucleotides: TGCGCCAGCAGTCAATCGGACAGGGCATCGGGCGGCTACACCTTC.

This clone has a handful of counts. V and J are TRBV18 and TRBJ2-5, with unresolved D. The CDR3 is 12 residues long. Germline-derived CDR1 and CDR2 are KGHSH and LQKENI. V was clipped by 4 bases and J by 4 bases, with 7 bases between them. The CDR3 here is CASSLRGETQYF. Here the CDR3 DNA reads TGTGCCAGCTCACTTAGAGGAGAGACCCAGTACTTC.

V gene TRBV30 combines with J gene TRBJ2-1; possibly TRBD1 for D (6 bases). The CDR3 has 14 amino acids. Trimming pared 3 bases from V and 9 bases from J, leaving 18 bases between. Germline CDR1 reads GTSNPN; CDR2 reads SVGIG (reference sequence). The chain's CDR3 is CAWRGDFRGGEQFF. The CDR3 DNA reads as TGTGCCTGGAGGGGAGATTTCAGGGGCGGTGAGCAGTTCTTC.

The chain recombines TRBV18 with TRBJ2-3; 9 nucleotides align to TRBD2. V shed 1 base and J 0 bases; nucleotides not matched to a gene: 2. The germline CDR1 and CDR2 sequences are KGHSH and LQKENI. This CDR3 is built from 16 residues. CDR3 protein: CASSPRLAGSTDTQYF. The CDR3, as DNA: TGTGCCAGCTCACCACGTCTAGCGGGGAGCACAGATACGCAGTATTTT.

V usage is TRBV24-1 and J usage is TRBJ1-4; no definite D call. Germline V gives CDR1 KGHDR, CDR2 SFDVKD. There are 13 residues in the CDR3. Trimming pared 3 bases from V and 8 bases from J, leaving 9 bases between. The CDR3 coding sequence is TGTGCCACCAGTGATCCCCCAGGCGAAAAACTGTTTTTT. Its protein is CATSDPPGEKLFF.

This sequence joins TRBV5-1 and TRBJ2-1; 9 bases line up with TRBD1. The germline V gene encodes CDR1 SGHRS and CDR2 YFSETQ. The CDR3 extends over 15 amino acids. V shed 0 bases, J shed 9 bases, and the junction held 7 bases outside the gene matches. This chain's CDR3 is CASSLDGTGRSEQFF. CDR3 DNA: TGCGCCAGCAGCTTGGATGGGACAGGGAGGAGTGAGCAGTTCTTC. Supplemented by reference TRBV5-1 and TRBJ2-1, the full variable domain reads KAGVTQTPRYLIKTRGQQVTLSCSPISGHRSVSWYQQTPGQGLQFLFEYFSETQRNKGNFPGRFSGRQFSNSRSEMNVSTLELGDSALYLCASSLDGTGRSEQFFGPGTRLTVL.

CDR3 DNA: TGTGCCAGTACCTCGACAGGGTTAGCGGATCAGCCCCAGCATTTT. Translated: CASTSTGLADQPQHF. The V gene is TRBV19, the J gene TRBJ1-5, with 7 bases fitting TRBD1. Germline assignment: CDR1 LNHDA and CDR2 SQIVND (reference sequence). V shed 7 bases and J 5 bases; nucleotides not matched to a gene: 11. The CDR3 runs to 15 residues.

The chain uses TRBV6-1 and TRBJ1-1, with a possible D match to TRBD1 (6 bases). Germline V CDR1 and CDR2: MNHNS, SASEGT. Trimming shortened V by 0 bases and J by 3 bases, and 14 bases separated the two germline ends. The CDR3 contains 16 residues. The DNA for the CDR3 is TGTGCCAGCAGTGAAGCGTTAGGGGGTCGTCACACTGAAGCTTTCTTT. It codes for CASSEALGGRHTEAFF.

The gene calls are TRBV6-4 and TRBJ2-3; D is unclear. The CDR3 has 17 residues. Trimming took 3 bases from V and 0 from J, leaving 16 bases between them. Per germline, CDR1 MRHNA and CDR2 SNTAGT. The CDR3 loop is CASSEYAGGLSTDTQYF. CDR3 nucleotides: TGTGCCAGCAGTGAGTATGCCGGCGGTTTGAGCACAGATACGCAGTATTTT.

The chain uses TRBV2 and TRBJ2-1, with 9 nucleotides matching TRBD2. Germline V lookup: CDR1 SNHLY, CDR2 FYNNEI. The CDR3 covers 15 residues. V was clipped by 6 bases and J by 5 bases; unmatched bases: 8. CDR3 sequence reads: CASRNGLANNNEQFF. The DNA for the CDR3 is TGTGCCAGCAGAAACGGACTAGCGAATAACAATGAGCAGTTCTTC.

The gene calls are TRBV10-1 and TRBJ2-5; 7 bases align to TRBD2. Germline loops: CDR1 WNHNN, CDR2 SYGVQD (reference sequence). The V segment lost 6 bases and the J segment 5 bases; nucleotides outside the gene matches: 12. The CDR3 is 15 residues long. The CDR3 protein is CASSHSAGAPETQYF. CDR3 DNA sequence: TGCGCCAGCAGCCATTCCGCGGGAGCTCCGGAGACCCAGTACTTC.

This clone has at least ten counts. Written as DNA, the CDR3 is TGTGCCAGCAGCTTAGGGCCGATGAGTGGGAGGGTCCACGAGCAGTACTTC. Translated, it gives CASSLGPMSGRVHEQYF. The rearrangement uses TRBV11-2 and TRBJ2-7, with 7 bases that match TRBD2. Trimming at V came to 1 base and at J to 5 bases, leaving 14 bases not matched to a gene. From germline, CDR1 is SGHAT and CDR2 FQNNGV. The CDR3 covers 17 residues.

Here the CDR3 DNA reads TGTGCCAGCAGCTTAAGTCCCGTCGGGACTAGCGGGAACGAGACCCAGTACTTC. This gives the protein CASSLSPVGTSGNETQYF. This chain joins TRBV7-8 and TRBJ2-5; 13 bases map to TRBD2. This CDR3 has 18 amino acids. Per the germline V gene, CDR1 is SGHVS and CDR2 is FQNEAQ. With V trimmed by 2 bases and J by 5 bases, 11 bases remained unmatched.

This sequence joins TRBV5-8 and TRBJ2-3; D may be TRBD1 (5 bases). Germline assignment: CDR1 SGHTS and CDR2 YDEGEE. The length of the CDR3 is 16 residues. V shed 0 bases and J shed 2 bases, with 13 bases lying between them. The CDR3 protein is CASSLDGRAPTDTQYF. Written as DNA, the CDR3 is TGTGCCAGCAGCTTGGACGGCAGGGCTCCCACAGATACGCAGTATTTT. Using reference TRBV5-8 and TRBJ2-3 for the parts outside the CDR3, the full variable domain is EAGVTQSPTHLIKTRGQQATLRCSPISGHTSVYWYQQALGLGLQFLLWYDEGEERNRGNFPPRFSGRQFPNYSSELNVNALELEDSALYLCASSLDGRAPTDTQYFGPGTRLTVL.

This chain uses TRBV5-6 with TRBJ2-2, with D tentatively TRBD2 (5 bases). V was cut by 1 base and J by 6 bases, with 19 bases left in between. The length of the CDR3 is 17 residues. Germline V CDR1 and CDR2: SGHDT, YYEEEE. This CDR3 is CASSLSLSLARAGELFF. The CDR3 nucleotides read TGTGCCAGCAGCTTGAGTTTGAGCCTAGCAAGGGCCGGGGAGCTGTTTTTT.

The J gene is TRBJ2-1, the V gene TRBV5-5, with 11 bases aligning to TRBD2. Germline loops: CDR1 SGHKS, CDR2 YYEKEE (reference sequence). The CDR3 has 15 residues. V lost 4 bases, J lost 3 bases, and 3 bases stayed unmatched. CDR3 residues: CASSRTSGSYNEQFF. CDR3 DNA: TGTGCCAGCAGCCGTACTAGCGGGAGCTACAATGAGCAGTTCTTC.

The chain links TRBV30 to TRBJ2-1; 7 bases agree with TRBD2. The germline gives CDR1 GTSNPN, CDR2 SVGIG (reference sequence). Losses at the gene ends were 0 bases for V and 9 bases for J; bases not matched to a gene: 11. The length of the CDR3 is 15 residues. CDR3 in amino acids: CAWSVGGGSIGEQFF. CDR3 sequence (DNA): TGTGCCTGGAGTGTCGGAGGCGGGAGTATCGGTGAGCAGTTCTTC.

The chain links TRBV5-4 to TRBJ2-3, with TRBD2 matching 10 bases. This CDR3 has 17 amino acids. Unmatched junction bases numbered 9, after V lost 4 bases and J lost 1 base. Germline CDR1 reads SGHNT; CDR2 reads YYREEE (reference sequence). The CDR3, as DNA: TGTGCCAGCAGCGTCCCTACTAGCGGGATTCGCACAGATACGCAGTATTTT. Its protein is CASSVPTSGIRTDTQYF.

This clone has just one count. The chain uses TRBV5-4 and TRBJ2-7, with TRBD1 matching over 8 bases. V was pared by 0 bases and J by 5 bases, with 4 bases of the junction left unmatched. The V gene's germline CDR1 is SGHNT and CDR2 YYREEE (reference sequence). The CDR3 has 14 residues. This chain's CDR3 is CASSLGTGNHEQYF. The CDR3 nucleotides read TGTGCCAGCAGCTTGGGGACAGGGAACCACGAGCAGTACTTC.

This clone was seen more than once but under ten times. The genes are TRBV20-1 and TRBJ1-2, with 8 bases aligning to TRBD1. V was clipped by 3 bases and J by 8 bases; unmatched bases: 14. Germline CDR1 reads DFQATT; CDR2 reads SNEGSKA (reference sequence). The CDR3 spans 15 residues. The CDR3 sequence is CSASKGATGARGYTF. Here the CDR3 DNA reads TGCAGTGCTAGTAAGGGGGCGACAGGGGCCAGGGGCTACACCTTC.

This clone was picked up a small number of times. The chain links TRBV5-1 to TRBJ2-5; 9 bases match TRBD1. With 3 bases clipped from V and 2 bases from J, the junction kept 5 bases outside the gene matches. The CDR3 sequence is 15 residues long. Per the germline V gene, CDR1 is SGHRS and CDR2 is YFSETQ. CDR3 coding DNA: TGCGCCAGCAGCTCTGGACAGGGGAGGCAAGAGACCCAGTACTTC. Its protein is CASSSGQGRQETQYF.

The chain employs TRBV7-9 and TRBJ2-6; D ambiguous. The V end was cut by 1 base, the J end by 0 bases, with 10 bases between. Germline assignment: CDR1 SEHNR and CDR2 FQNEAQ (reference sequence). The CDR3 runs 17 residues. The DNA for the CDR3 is TGTGCCAGCAGCTTAGATTCGCGGATCTCTGGGGCCAACGTCCTGACTTTC. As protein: CASSLDSRISGANVLTF.

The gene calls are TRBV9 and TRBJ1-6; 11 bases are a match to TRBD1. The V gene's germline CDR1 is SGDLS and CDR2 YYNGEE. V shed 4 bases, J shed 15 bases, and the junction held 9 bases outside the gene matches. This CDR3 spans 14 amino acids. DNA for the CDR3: TGTGCCAGCAGCTCTGGACAGGGGGCTCGTTACCTCCACTTT. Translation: CASSSGQGARYLHF.